Listed below are T cell receptor beta chains from one sample, sequenced in a study of blood T cell repertoires in COVID-19. Some clones are missing from TCRdb's copy, which holds only in-frame ones; the method was immunoSEQ multiplex PCR. The table includes about 30,000 clones, around 88% detected once. What was sequenced was peripheral blood. These receptors were collected from a human donor in a cohort sampled during active COVID-19. The CDR3 runs from the conserved cysteine through the conserved F or W. D genes are given only for firm matches. Clone size appears in some rows only: once, few, many, or a class for an expanded clone.

d_call,clone_size,v_call,j_call,cdr3_nt,cdr3_aa
-,-,TRBV19,TRBJ1-2,TGTGCCAGTACCTCCCCCTCCGTAGGCTACACCTTC,CASTSPSVGYTF
-,-,TRBV7-2,TRBJ1-2,TGTGCCAGCAGCTCGCCAGGGATCGGCTATGGCTACACCTTC,CASSSPGIGYGYTF
TRBD1,-,TRBV18,TRBJ2-7,TGTGCCAGCTCACCAACCGGGACAGGGTACGAGCAGTACTTC,CASSPTGTGYEQYF
-,-,TRBV25-1,TRBJ2-7,TGTGCCAGCAGGACCCCAGGGGCGAATCAGAACGAGCAGTACTTC,CASRTPGANQNEQYF
TRBD1,-,TRBV18,TRBJ1-2,TGTGCCAGCTCACCACGGGACAGGGGGTTCTATGGCTACACCTTC,CASSPRDRGFYGYTF
-,once,TRBV6-1,TRBJ2-5,TGTGCCAGCAGTGAAGGCGGCCGACTGACGAAGACCCAGTACTTC,CASSEGGRLTKTQYF
-,once,TRBV7-2,TRBJ2-3,TGTGCCAGCACCCCCTGGGGGGGCACAGATACGCAGTATTTT,CASTPWGGTDTQYF
TRBD1,-,TRBV27,TRBJ1-5,TGTGCCAGCAGTTGGAGACAGGGTAACCAGCCCCAGCATTTT,CASSWRQGNQPQHF
TRBD2,-,TRBV9,TRBJ2-3,TGTGCCAGCAGCGTAGATGCGCGGGGGAGCACAGATACGCAGTATTTT,CASSVDARGSTDTQYF
TRBD1,-,TRBV7-3,TRBJ1-2,TGTGCCAGCAGCTTGGGGAGCTTACAGGGGAACTATGGCTACACCTTC,CASSLGSLQGNYGYTF
TRBD2,-,TRBV11-2,TRBJ2-7,TGTGCCAGCAGCCAGTCGGGGACTAGCGGCGAGCAGTACTTC,CASSQSGTSGEQYF
-,-,TRBV5-1,TRBJ2-1,TGCGCCAGCAGCTTGGAGTACAGCTACAATGAGCAGTTCTTC,CASSLEYSYNEQFF
TRBD2,-,TRBV4-2,TRBJ2-2,TGTGCCAGCAGCCAAAGGACTAGCGGGGGGTCTCCCACCGGGGAGCTGTTTTTT,CASSQRTSGGSPTGELFF
TRBD1,-,TRBV19,TRBJ1-5,TGTGCCAGTAGTATTAACAGGGGAGGTAATCAGCCCCAGCATTTT,CASSINRGGNQPQHF
-,-,TRBV9,TRBJ1-5,TGTGCCAGCAGCGTAGACCCAGGTAGCAATCAGCCCCAGCATTTT,CASSVDPGSNQPQHF
-,-,TRBV9,TRBJ2-3,TGTGCCAGCAGCTTCTCGGGGTTACTTCGCACAGATACGCAGTATTTT,CASSFSGLLRTDTQYF
TRBD2,-,TRBV7-9,TRBJ2-2,TGTGCCAGCAGCACCGGGACTAGCGGACTAAACACCGGGGAGCTGTTTTTT,CASSTGTSGLNTGELFF
-,-,TRBV5-1,TRBJ2-7,TGCGCCAGCAGCTTGGACGGCTACGAGCAGTACTTC,CASSLDGYEQYF
TRBD1,-,TRBV19,TRBJ2-5,TGTGCCAGTAGTATAGTAACAGGGGTACAAGAGACCCAGTACTTC,CASSIVTGVQETQYF
-,-,TRBV7-9,TRBJ2-2,TGTGCCAGCAGCTTAGGTCATGGGCAGGCGAACACCGGGGAGCTGTTTTTT,CASSLGHGQANTGELFF
-,few,TRBV3-1/TRBV3-2,TRBJ2-7,TGTGCCAGCAGCCAAGGGGCAGGCTACGAGCAGTACTTC,CASSQGAGYEQYF
TRBD1,-,TRBV6-5,TRBJ2-7,TGTGCCAGCAGGCAGGGACAGCGGACCTACGAGCAGTACTTC,CASRQGQRTYEQYF
TRBD1,once,TRBV2,TRBJ2-1,TGTGCCAGCAGTGAGGACAGGAACTCCTACAATGAGCAGTTCTTC,CASSEDRNSYNEQFF